The T cell receptor (beta chain) under discussion was sequenced for a study of shared clonotypes between healthy human individuals. Sequencing used immunoSEQ multiplex PCR; TCRdb keeps in-frame clones, though not all of them. The sample shows about 2.4 million clones, just over 90% of them seen only once. Source material: naive CD4+ T cells sorted from blood. Stated subset: CD45RA+ positively selected. The clonotype was recovered from a man in his late teens or twenties in good health.

The CDR3 here is CASSSQRRGLRETQYF. The DNA for the CDR3 is TGTGCCAGCAGTTCCCAACGGAGGGGCCTAAGGGAGACCCAGTACTTC. The rearrangement links TRBV28 to TRBJ2-5; TRBD2 might be the D (6 bases). With 4 bases removed from V and 5 bases from J, the gap between germline ends came to 20 bases. The CDR3 length is 16 residues. From germline, CDR1 is MDHEN and CDR2 SYDVKM.